This TCR beta chain was observed in a study (dated by TCRdb to the early 2010s). Worth noting for this clonotype: No antigen is known for it. Per-base qualities were not stored, and no clone one base away is much larger.

Instrument on record: Illumina Genome Analyzer IIx. In-frame beta chains were kept once TCRdb had trimmed the public reads at Q25 with fastp and called clones with MiXCR. Records with the same CDR3 protein are collapsed into one entry carrying the most frequent genes and DNA. Across this sample there are about 15,000 distinct CDR3 sequences, with about 38% seen only once. The top ten clonotypes cover 15% to 20% of the sample. The junction carries 25 bases between V and J, which are trimmed by 1 base and 6 bases respectively. CDR1 GTSNPN and CDR2 SVGIG are derived from the germline V gene (reference sequence). From cysteine to phenylalanine, the CDR3 is 18 amino acids long. Kept here is only the CDR3 DNA, which spans 54 bases and is read in frame from base 1.

The source material was blood. The sequence joins TRBV30 to TRBJ1-5; no D gene is confidently identified. The receptor was derived from a human donor. CDR3 region: CAWSAGRELAKNIQPQHF. The nucleotides are TGTGCCTGGAGTGCCGGGCGGGAGCTAGCCAAAAACATTCAGCCCCAGCATTTT.